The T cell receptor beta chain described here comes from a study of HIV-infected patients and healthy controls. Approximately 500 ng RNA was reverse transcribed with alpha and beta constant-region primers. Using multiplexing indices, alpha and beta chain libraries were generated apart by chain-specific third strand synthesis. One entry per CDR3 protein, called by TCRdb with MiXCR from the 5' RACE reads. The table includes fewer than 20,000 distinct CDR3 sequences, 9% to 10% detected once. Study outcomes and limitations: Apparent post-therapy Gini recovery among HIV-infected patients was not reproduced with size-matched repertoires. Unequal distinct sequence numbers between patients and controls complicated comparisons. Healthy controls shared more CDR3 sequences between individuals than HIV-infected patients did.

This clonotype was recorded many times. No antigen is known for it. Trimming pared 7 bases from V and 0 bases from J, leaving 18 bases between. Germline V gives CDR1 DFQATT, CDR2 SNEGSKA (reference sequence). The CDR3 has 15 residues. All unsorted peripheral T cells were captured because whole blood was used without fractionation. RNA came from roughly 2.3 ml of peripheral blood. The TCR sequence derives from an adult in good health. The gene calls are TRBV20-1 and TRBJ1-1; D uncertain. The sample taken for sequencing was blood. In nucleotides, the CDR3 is TGCAGTGTTATCCCCCCTCGGTACATGAACACTGAAGCTTTCTTT. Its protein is CSVIPPRYMNTEAFF.